The clone carrying this TCR beta chain came up once. Germline CDR1 reads MDHEN; CDR2 reads SYDVKM. The CDR3 has 15 amino acids. Trimming removed 6 bases from V and 8 bases from J; junction bases left unmatched: 12. This entry is derived from a study of blood T cell repertoires in COVID-19. Overall study: The United States, Italy and Spain supplied acute and convalescent COVID-19 samples. PBMCs, B-cell-depleted T cells, or T cells provided the cDNA or gDNA that made up the material.

In the source study's methods: Counts of nucleated cells, estimated from reference gene primer amplification, were obtained. The protocol was immunoSEQ multiplex PCR, while the TCRdb copy is restricted to in-frame clones and leaves out a portion. V and J calls and clone size are copied from that table; D and trimming were computed from the DNA. The sample holds about 190,000 clones, more than 85% seen once. Sequenced input: peripheral blood. The chain combines TRBV28 with TRBJ1-4, with 7 positions matching TRBD1. This sequence was found in a young man with acute or convalescent COVID-19. CDR3 sequence (DNA): TGTGCCAGCAGCAACACAGGGGCCTTGAAGGAAAAACTGTTTTTT. Residues: CASSNTGALKEKLFF.